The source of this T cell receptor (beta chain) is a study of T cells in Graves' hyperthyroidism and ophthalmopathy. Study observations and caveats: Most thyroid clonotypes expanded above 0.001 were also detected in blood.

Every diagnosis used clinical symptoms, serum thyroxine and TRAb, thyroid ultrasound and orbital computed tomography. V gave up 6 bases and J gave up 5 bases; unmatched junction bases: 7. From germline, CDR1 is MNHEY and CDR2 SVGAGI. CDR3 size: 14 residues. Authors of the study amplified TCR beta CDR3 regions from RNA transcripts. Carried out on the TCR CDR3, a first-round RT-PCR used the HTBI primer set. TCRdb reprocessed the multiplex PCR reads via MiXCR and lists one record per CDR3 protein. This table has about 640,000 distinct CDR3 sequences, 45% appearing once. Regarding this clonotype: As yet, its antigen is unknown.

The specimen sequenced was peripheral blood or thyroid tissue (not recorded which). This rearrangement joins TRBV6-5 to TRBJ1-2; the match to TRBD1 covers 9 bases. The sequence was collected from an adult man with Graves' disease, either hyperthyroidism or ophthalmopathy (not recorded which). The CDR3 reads CASRSGTGSYGYTF. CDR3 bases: TGTGCCAGCAGGAGCGGGACAGGGTCGTATGGCTACACCTTC.